This TCR beta chain originates from a study of shared clonotypes between healthy human individuals. Some clones are missing from TCRdb's copy, which holds only in-frame ones; the method was immunoSEQ multiplex PCR. The sample lists about 330,000 clones, roughly 70% occurring once. The CDR3 sequence is 16 residues long. Germline V gene lookup returns CDR1 SGHRS and CDR2 YFSETQ. Trimming left V 4 bases short and J 8 bases short, with 24 bases between. This clone was observed a handful of times. This sequence originates from a man aged 25 to 40 in good health. The sequencing sample was made of memory CD4+ T cells sorted from blood. Subset meaning: CD45RA-negative fraction. The V call is TRBV5-1, the J call TRBJ1-2; D remains unclear. The DNA for the CDR3 is TGCGCCAGCAGCCGAGGGTACGGAAGTGTGATGGACGGCTACACCTTC. It is translated as CASSRGYGSVMDGYTF. Combining the CDR3 with reference TRBV5-1 and TRBJ1-2 gives the whole variable domain KAGVTQTPRYLIKTRGQQVTLSCSPISGHRSVSWYQQTPGQGLQFLFEYFSETQRNKGNFPGRFSGRQFSNSRSEMNVSTLELGDSALYLCASSRGYGSVMDGYTFGSGTRLTVV.